Listed here is a single T cell receptor (beta chain). TCRdb reprocessed the 5' RACE reads via MiXCR and lists one record per CDR3 protein. The repertoire holds around 63,000 distinct CDR3 sequences, with about 16% as singletons. This entry comes from a study of T cells of healthy individuals. Germline V lookup: CDR1 MNHEY, CDR2 SVGAGI. This CDR3 is built from 13 residues. With 4 bases removed from V and 1 base from J, the gap between germline ends came to 7 bases. This chain links TRBV6-5 with TRBJ1-1, with D uncertain. The sequence was collected from a human donor in good health. The CDR3: CASSWRTNTEAFF. In DNA, the CDR3 is TGTGCCAGCAGTTGGAGGACGAACACTGAAGCTTTCTTT.